A selection of T cell receptor beta chains follows, all from one sample in a study of T cells in Graves' hyperthyroidism and ophthalmopathy. TCRdb used MiXCR to reprocess the multiplex PCR reads, holding one entry per CDR3 protein. The profile covers some 620,000 distinct CDR3 sequences, with 16% appearing a single time and 3.8% taken by the ten largest. Sequencing input: blood. These TCRs come from a woman in her 30s with Graves' hyperthyroidism. The CDR3 runs from the conserved cysteine through the conserved F or W. D genes are given only for firm matches. Size tells how often a clone was seen (once, few, many) or the class of an expanded clone, and some rows leave it out.

CDR3nt: TGTGCCATCAGTGAGTCGGTCGAGCAGTACTTC
CDR3aa: CAISESVEQYF
abundance: many
j_gene: TRBJ2-7
v_gene: TRBV10-3
d_gene: NA

CDR3nt: TGTGCCACCAGCAGAGATTTGGAGGCAGAAGCTTTCTTT
CDR3aa: CATSRDLEAEAFF
abundance: many
j_gene: TRBJ1-1
v_gene: TRBV15
d_gene: NA

CDR3nt: TGCAGCGCCGGCGGGCAGACACCCCAAGAGACCCAGTACTTC
CDR3aa: CSAGGQTPQETQYF
abundance: NA
j_gene: TRBJ2-5
v_gene: TRBV29-1
d_gene: NA

CDR3nt: TGTGCCAGCAGCTCGGCGGGTCCCAGCTCCTACGAGCAGTACTTC
CDR3aa: CASSSAGPSSYEQYF
abundance: NA
j_gene: TRBJ2-7
v_gene: TRBV28
d_gene: NA

CDR3nt: TGTGCCTGGAGTCCCAGGGGACAGGGACCGTATCAGCCCCAGCATTTT
CDR3aa: CAWSPRGQGPYQPQHF
abundance: many
j_gene: TRBJ1-5
v_gene: TRBV30
d_gene: TRBD1

CDR3nt: TGTGCCAGCACCAGACTGGAGGTCGATGAGCAGTTCTTC
CDR3aa: CASTRLEVDEQFF
abundance: many
j_gene: TRBJ2-1
v_gene: TRBV2
d_gene: NA

CDR3nt: TGTGCCGTCAAGGGGCCCCAGCATTTT
CDR3aa: CAVKGPQHF
abundance: few
j_gene: TRBJ1-5
v_gene: TRBV9
d_gene: NA

CDR3nt: TGTGCCAGCAGTCGTCCTATGGGCGGGATGGTCACAGATACGCAGTATTTT
CDR3aa: CASSRPMGGMVTDTQYF
abundance: many
j_gene: TRBJ2-3
v_gene: TRBV6-1
d_gene: NA

CDR3nt: TGTGCCAGCAGCCATTCCGGGACAGGGGCCACTGAAGCTTTCTTT
CDR3aa: CASSHSGTGATEAFF
abundance: NA
j_gene: TRBJ1-1
v_gene: TRBV7-8
d_gene: TRBD1

CDR3nt: TGCAGTGCTAGAGATCTAGGACTAGCGGGACCCAGAGCGTACGAGCAGTACTTC
CDR3aa: CSARDLGLAGPRAYEQYF
abundance: many
j_gene: TRBJ2-7
v_gene: TRBV20-1
d_gene: TRBD2

CDR3nt: TGTGCCAGCAGTCTGTCTTGGCCATCCCGGGGGGAGACCCAGTACTTC
CDR3aa: CASSLSWPSRGETQYF
abundance: many
j_gene: TRBJ2-5
v_gene: TRBV6-1
d_gene: NA

CDR3nt: TGCAGCGTTGGTCGCCCAGACAGCCAGTACTTC
CDR3aa: CSVGRPDSQYF
abundance: NA
j_gene: TRBJ2-5
v_gene: TRBV29-1
d_gene: NA

CDR3nt: TGCAGTGCTAGGGGGTTGTGGACCGGGGAGCTGTTTTTT
CDR3aa: CSARGLWTGELFF
abundance: few
j_gene: TRBJ2-2
v_gene: TRBV20-1
d_gene: NA

CDR3nt: TGTGCCAGCAGAAGGAGCAGCGGGAGGTCCTACGAGCAGTACTTC
CDR3aa: CASRRSSGRSYEQYF
abundance: many
j_gene: TRBJ2-7
v_gene: TRBV28
d_gene: TRBD2

CDR3nt: TGCAGTGCTAGCTACACTCTGAACACTGAAGCTTTCTTT
CDR3aa: CSASYTLNTEAFF
abundance: NA
j_gene: TRBJ1-1
v_gene: TRBV20-1
d_gene: NA

CDR3nt: TGTGCCAGCAGTTCCTCCGGGACCAGCAGGTCGGAGACCCAGTACTTC
CDR3aa: CASSSSGTSRSETQYF
abundance: NA
j_gene: TRBJ2-5
v_gene: TRBV27
d_gene: NA

CDR3nt: TGCGCCAGCAGCTTTCGGGGACTAGCGGGGTACACCTACAATGAGCAGTTCTTC
CDR3aa: CASSFRGLAGYTYNEQFF
abundance: many
j_gene: TRBJ2-1
v_gene: TRBV5-1
d_gene: TRBD2

CDR3nt: TGTGCCAGCAGCTTCCAGCCGGGGACAGCCGTCTTTTTCTACGAGCAGTACTTC
CDR3aa: CASSFQPGTAVFFYEQYF
abundance: few
j_gene: TRBJ2-7
v_gene: TRBV11-2
d_gene: TRBD1

CDR3nt: TGTGCCAGCATACCTTCAGCTAACTATGGCTACACCTTC
CDR3aa: CASIPSANYGYTF
abundance: few
j_gene: TRBJ1-2
v_gene: TRBV6-2/TRBV6-3
d_gene: NA

CDR3nt: TGTGCCAGCAGTCCGGGACTAGCGGGAGGGCCTTCACAGTTCTTC
CDR3aa: CASSPGLAGGPSQFF
abundance: many
j_gene: TRBJ2-1
v_gene: TRBV28
d_gene: TRBD2

CDR3nt: TGCGCCAGCAGCCCCCCCTCTAGCACTGAAGCTTTCTTT
CDR3aa: CASSPPSSTEAFF
abundance: few
j_gene: TRBJ1-1
v_gene: TRBV5-1
d_gene: NA

CDR3nt: TGCAGTGCAAGGGGGGGAAGCGGCTCCTCTAATGAGCAGTTCTTC
CDR3aa: CSARGGSGSSNEQFF
abundance: NA
j_gene: TRBJ2-1
v_gene: TRBV20-1
d_gene: NA

CDR3nt: TGTGCCAGCAGTTTCTTAGGTTCTAGGGATGAGCAGTTCTTC
CDR3aa: CASSFLGSRDEQFF
abundance: many
j_gene: TRBJ2-1
v_gene: TRBV27
d_gene: NA

CDR3nt: TGTGCCAGCAGCGCATCAGCGGGCGAGCAGTACTTC
CDR3aa: CASSASAGEQYF
abundance: few
j_gene: TRBJ2-7
v_gene: TRBV9
d_gene: NA

CDR3nt: TGTGCCACCAGTGATGCTAGCGGGAGACGCACAGATACGCAGTATTTT
CDR3aa: CATSDASGRRTDTQYF
abundance: many
j_gene: TRBJ2-3
v_gene: TRBV24-1
d_gene: TRBD2

CDR3nt: TGTGCCAGCAGGGGGGACAGCTCCTACAATGAGCAGTTCTTC
CDR3aa: CASRGDSSYNEQFF
abundance: many
j_gene: TRBJ2-1
v_gene: TRBV2
d_gene: TRBD1

CDR3nt: TGTGCCTGGAACTGGGGACTACACAATGAGCAGTTCTTC
CDR3aa: CAWNWGLHNEQFF
abundance: many
j_gene: TRBJ2-1
v_gene: TRBV30
d_gene: TRBD2

CDR3nt: TGTGCCAGCAGTTACAGGGAGGCCAATCAGCCCCAGCATTTT
CDR3aa: CASSYREANQPQHF
abundance: many
j_gene: TRBJ1-5
v_gene: TRBV28
d_gene: NA

CDR3nt: TGTGCCAGCACCCCCGGACAGGGCGGGAGCGAGACCCAGTACTTC
CDR3aa: CASTPGQGGSETQYF
abundance: many
j_gene: TRBJ2-5
v_gene: TRBV2
d_gene: NA

CDR3nt: TGTGCCAGCAGTCAGACCAGGACAGGGGCCACTGAAGCTTTCTTT
CDR3aa: CASSQTRTGATEAFF
abundance: many
j_gene: TRBJ1-1
v_gene: TRBV12-3/TRBV12-4
d_gene: TRBD1

CDR3nt: TGTGCCAGTAGTGTAACAGTGGGCACTGAAGCTTTCTTT
CDR3aa: CASSVTVGTEAFF
abundance: few
j_gene: TRBJ1-1
v_gene: TRBV19
d_gene: NA

CDR3nt: TGTGCCAGCAGCTACAGAGGAGACGTTATGGGGGAGACCCAGTACTTC
CDR3aa: CASSYRGDVMGETQYF
abundance: many
j_gene: TRBJ2-5
v_gene: TRBV7-9
d_gene: NA

CDR3nt: TGTGCCAGCAGTTGGACTCGGACTTCCCCCGAGCAGTACTTC
CDR3aa: CASSWTRTSPEQYF
abundance: many
j_gene: TRBJ2-7
v_gene: TRBV27
d_gene: NA

CDR3nt: TGTGCCAGCCGAAACAGGGGTTTAAGCAATCAGCCCCAGCATTTT
CDR3aa: CASRNRGLSNQPQHF
abundance: NA
j_gene: TRBJ1-5
v_gene: TRBV6-1
d_gene: TRBD1

CDR3nt: TGTGCCAGCAGCTTAGGATATAATGATGAAGCTTTCTTT
CDR3aa: CASSLGYNDEAFF
abundance: NA
j_gene: TRBJ1-1
v_gene: TRBV7-6
d_gene: NA

CDR3nt: TGTGCCAGCAGTCGACAGGCCTTCTACGAGCAGTACTTC
CDR3aa: CASSRQAFYEQYF
abundance: many
j_gene: TRBJ2-7
v_gene: TRBV28
d_gene: NA

CDR3nt: TGTGCCAGCAGCATCGGACAGGGGAACACCGGGGAGCTGTTTTTT
CDR3aa: CASSIGQGNTGELFF
abundance: NA
j_gene: TRBJ2-2
v_gene: TRBV7-6
d_gene: TRBD1

CDR3nt: TGCGCCAGCAGCTTGTGGATGGCGGGGACAGACAATGAGCAGTTCTTC
CDR3aa: CASSLWMAGTDNEQFF
abundance: many
j_gene: TRBJ2-1
v_gene: TRBV5-1
d_gene: NA

CDR3nt: TGTGCCAGCAGTGATTCGAGGGTTTGGGAGCAGTACTTC
CDR3aa: CASSDSRVWEQYF
abundance: many
j_gene: TRBJ2-7
v_gene: TRBV2
d_gene: NA

CDR3nt: TGTGCCAGCAGCTCAGACTCCTGGACAGGCTTTAATGAAAAACTGTTTTTT
CDR3aa: CASSSDSWTGFNEKLFF
abundance: few
j_gene: TRBJ1-4
v_gene: TRBV7-9
d_gene: TRBD1

CDR3nt: TGTGCCCCAACCAAGGCAGCTTTGGGGCTTTATGGCTACACCTTC
CDR3aa: CAPTKAALGLYGYTF
abundance: many
j_gene: TRBJ1-2
v_gene: TRBV6-1
d_gene: NA

CDR3nt: TGTGCCTGGAGTCCGGACGCCGGGGAGCTGTTTTTT
CDR3aa: CAWSPDAGELFF
abundance: many
j_gene: TRBJ2-2
v_gene: TRBV30
d_gene: NA

CDR3nt: TGTGCCAGCCGCTCAAGGGGGACATACAATGAGCAGTTCTTC
CDR3aa: CASRSRGTYNEQFF
abundance: few
j_gene: TRBJ2-1
v_gene: TRBV12-3/TRBV12-4
d_gene: NA